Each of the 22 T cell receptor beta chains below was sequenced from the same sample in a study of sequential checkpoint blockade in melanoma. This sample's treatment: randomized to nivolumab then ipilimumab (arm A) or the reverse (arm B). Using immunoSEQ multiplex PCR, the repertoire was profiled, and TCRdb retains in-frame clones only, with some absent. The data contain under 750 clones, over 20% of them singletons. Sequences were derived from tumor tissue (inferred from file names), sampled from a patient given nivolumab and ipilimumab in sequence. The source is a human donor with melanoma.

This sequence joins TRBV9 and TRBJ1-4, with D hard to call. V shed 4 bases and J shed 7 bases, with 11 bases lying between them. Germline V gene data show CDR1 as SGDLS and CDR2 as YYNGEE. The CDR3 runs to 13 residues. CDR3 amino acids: CASSPGDGEKLFF. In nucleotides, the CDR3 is TGTGCCAGCAGCCCCGGGGATGGTGAAAAACTGTTTTTT.

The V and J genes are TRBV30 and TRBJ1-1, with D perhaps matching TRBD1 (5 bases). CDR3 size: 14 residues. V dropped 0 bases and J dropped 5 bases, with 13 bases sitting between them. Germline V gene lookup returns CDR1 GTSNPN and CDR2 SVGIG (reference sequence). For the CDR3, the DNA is TGTGCCTGGAGTGTGGGTTCGTGGGGGACTGAAGCTTTCTTT. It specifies CAWSVGSWGTEAFF.

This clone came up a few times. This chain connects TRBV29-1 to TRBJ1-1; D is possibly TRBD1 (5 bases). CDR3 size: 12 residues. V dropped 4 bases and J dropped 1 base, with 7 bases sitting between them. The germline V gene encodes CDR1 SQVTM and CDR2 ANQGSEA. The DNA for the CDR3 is TGCAGCGTTGCCGGGGGGAACACTGAAGCTTTCTTT. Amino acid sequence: CSVAGGNTEAFF.

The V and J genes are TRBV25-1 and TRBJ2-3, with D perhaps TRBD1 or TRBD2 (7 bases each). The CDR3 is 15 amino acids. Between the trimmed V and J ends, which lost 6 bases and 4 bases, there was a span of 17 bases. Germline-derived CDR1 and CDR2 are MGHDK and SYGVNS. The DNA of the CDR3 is TGTGCCAGCAGCGATCAGGGGGGGCGGCCAGATACGCAGTATTTT. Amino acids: CASSDQGGRPDTQYF.

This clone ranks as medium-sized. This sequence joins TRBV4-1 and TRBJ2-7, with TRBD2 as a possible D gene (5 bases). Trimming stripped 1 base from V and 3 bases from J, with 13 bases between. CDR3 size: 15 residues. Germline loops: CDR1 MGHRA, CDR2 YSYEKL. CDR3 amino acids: CASSQALDSYYEQYF. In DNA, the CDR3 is TGCGCCAGCAGCCAAGCCCTGGACTCGTACTACGAGCAGTACTTC.

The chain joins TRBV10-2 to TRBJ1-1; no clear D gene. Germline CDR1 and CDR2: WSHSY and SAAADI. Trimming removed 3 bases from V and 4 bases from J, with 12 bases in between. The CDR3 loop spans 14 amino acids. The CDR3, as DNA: TGCGCCAGCAGTGAAAAGGGCTGGGGCACTGAAGCTTTCTTT. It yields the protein CASSEKGWGTEAFF.

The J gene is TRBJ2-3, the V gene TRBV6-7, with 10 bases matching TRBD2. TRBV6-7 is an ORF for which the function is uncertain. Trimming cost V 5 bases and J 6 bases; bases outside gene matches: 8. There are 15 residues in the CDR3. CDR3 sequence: CASSPSGGASDTQYF. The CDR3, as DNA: TGTGCCAGCAGTCCGAGCGGGGGGGCCAGTGATACGCAGTATTTT.

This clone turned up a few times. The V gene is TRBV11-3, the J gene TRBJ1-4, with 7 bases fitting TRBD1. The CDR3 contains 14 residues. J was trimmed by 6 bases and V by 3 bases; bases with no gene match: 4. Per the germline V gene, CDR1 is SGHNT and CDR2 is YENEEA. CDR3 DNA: TGTGCCAGCAGCTTGGGCAGGGGGTATGAAAAACTGTTTTTT. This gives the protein CASSLGRGYEKLFF.

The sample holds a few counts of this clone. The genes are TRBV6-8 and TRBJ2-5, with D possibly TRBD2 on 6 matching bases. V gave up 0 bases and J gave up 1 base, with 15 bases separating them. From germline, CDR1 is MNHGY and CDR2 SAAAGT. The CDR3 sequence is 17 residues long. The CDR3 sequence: CASSYSGKGSGQETQYF. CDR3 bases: TGTGCCAGCAGTTACTCAGGAAAGGGTAGCGGCCAAGAGACCCAGTACTTC.

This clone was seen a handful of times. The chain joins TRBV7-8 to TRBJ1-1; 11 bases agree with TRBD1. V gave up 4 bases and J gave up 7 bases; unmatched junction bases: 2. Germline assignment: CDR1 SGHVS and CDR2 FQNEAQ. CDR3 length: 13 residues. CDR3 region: CASSWGQGDEAFF. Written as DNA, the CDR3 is TGTGCCAGCAGCTGGGGACAGGGGGATGAAGCTTTCTTT.

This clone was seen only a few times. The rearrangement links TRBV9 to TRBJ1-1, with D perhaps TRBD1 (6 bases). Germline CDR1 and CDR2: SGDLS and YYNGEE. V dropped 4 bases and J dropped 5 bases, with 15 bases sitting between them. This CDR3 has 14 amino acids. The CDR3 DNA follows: TGTGCCAGCAGCCCCATGACAGGCAGGACTGAAGCTTTCTTT. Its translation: CASSPMTGRTEAFF.

The CDR3 sequence is CSVETGRNTEAFF. For the CDR3, the DNA is TGCAGCGTTGAAACAGGCCGGAACACTGAAGCTTTCTTT. The J gene is TRBJ1-1, the V gene TRBV29-1, with D possibly being TRBD1 (5 bases). Trimming shortened V by 2 bases and J by 1 base, and 8 bases separated the two germline ends. The CDR3 loop spans 13 amino acids. Germline-derived CDR1 and CDR2 are SQVTM and ANQGSEA.

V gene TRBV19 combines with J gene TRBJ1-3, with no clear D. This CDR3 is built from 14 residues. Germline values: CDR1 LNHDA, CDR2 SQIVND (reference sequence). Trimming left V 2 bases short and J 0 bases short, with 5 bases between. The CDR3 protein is CASSISDSGNTIYF. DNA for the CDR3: TGTGCCAGTAGTATATCGGACTCTGGAAACACCATATATTTT.

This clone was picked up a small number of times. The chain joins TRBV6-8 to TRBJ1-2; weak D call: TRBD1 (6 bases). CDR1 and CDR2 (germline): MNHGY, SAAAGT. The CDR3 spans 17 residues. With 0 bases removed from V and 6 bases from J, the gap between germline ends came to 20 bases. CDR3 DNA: TGTGCCAGCAGTTACTCGATGGGAGGCAGGGGTATGAATGGCTACACCTTC. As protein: CASSYSMGGRGMNGYTF.

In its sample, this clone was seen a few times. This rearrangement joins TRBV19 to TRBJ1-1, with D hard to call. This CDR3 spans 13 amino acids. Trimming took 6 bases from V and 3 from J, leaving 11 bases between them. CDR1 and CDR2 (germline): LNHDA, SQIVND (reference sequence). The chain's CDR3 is CASSWTEDTEAFF. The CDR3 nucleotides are TGTGCCAGTAGCTGGACGGAGGACACTGAAGCTTTCTTT.

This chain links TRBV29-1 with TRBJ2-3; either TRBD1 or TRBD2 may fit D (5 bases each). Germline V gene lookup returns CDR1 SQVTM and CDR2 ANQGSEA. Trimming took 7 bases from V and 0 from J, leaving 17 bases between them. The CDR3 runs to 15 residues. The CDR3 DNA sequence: TGCAGCGGAGGGACGCCCGCGAAAAGCACAGATACGCAGTATTTT. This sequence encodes CSGGTPAKSTDTQYF.

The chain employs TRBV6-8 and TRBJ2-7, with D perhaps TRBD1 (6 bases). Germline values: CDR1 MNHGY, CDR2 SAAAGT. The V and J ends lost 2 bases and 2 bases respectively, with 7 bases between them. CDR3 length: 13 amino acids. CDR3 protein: CASSYRDTYEQYF. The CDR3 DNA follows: TGTGCCAGCAGTTACCGGGACACCTACGAGCAGTACTTC.

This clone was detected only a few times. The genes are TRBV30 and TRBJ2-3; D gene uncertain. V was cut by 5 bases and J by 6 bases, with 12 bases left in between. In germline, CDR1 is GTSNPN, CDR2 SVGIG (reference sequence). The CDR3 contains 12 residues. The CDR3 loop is CAWRTSRDTQYF. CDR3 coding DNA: TGTGCCTGGCGGACCTCCAGGGATACGCAGTATTTT.

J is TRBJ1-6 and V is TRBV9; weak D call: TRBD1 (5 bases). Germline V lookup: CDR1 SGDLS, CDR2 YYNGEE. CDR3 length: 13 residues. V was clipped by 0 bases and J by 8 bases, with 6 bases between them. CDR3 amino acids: CASSVGGDSPLHF. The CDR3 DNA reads TGTGCCAGCAGCGTAGGGGGCGATTCACCCCTCCACTTT.

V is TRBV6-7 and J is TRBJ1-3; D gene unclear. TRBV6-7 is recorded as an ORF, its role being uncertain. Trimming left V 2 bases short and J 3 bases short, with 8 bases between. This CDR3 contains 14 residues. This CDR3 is CASSYAADGNTIYF. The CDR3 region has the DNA TGTGCCAGCAGTTACGCTGCGGATGGAAACACCATATATTTT.

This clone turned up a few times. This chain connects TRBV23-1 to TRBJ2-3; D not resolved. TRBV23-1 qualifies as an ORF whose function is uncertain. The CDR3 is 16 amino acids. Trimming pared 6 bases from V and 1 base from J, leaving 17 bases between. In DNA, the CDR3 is TGCGCCAGCAGCCAACTACTCGCCCAAGGCACAGATACGCAGTATTTT. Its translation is CASSQLLAQGTDTQYF.

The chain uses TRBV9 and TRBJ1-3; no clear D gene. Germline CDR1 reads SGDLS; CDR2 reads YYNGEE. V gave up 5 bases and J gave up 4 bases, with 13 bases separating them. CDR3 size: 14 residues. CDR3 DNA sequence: TGTGCCAGCAGTAGGGAGAGGTACGGAAACACCATATATTTT. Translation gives CASSRERYGNTIYF.